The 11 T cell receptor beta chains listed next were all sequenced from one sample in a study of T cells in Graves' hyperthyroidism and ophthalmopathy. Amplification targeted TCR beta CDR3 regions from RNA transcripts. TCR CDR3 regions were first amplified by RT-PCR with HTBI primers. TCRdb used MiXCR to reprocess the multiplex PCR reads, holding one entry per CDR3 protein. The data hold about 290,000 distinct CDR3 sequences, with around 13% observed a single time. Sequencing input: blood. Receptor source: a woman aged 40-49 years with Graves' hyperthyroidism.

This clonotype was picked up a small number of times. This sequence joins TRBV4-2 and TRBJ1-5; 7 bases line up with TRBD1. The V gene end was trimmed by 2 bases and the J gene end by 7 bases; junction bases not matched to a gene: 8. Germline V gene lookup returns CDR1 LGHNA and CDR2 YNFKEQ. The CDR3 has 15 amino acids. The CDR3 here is CASSQSTGREQPQHF. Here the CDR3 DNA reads TGTGCCAGCAGCCAATCGACAGGGAGGGAACAGCCCCAGCATTTT.

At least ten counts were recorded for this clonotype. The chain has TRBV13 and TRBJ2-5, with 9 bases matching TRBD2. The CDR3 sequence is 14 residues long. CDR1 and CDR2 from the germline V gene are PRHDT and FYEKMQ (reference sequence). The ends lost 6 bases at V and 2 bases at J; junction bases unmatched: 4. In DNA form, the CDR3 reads TGTGCCAGCAGGAGAGCGGGAGGTCAAGAGACCCAGTACTTC. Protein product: CASRRAGGQETQYF.

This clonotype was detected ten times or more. In DNA, the CDR3 is TGTGCCAGCAGCTTGAGGGCGAATTTGGGTCTGAACACTGAAGCTTTCTTT. It codes for CASSLRANLGLNTEAFF. The V gene is TRBV11-3, the J gene TRBJ1-1; D unclear. The length of the CDR3 is 17 residues. Germline V gene lookup returns CDR1 SGHNT and CDR2 YENEEA. Trimming cost V 3 bases and J 0 bases, with 17 bases left between them.

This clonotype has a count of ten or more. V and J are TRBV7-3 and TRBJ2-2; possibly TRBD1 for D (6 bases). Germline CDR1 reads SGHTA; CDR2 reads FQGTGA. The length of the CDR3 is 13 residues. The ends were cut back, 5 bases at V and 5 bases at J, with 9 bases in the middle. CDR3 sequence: CASSTGRTGELFF. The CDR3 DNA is TGTGCCAGCAGCACAGGGAGAACCGGGGAGCTGTTTTTT.

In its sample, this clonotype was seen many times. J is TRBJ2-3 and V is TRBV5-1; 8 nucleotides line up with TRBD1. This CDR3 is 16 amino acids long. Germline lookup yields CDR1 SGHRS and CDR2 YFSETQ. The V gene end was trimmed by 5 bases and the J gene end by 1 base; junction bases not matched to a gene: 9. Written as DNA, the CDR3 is TGCGCCAGCAGGTCCACCGCAGGGGGCCGCACAGATACGCAGTATTTT. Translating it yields CASRSTAGGRTDTQYF. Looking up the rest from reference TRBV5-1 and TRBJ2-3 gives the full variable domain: KAGVTQTPRYLIKTRGQQVTLSCSPISGHRSVSWYQQTPGQGLQFLFEYFSETQRNKGNFPGRFSGRQFSNSRSEMNVSTLELGDSALYLCASRSTAGGRTDTQYFGPGTRLTVL.

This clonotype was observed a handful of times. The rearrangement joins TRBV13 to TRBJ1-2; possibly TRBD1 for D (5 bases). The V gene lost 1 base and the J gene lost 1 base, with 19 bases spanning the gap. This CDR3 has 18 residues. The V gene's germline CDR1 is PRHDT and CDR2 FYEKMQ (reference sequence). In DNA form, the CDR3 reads TGTGCCAGCAGCTTAGAGTCAGGACGGGACCACTTTAACTATGGCTACACCTTC. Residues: CASSLESGRDHFNYGYTF.

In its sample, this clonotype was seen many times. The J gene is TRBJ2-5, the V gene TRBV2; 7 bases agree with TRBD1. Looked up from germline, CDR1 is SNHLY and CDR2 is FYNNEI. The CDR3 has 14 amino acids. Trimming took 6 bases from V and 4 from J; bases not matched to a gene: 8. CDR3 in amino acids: CASRAPGTVETQYF. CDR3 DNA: TGTGCCAGCAGAGCCCCGGGGACAGTAGAGACCCAGTACTTC.

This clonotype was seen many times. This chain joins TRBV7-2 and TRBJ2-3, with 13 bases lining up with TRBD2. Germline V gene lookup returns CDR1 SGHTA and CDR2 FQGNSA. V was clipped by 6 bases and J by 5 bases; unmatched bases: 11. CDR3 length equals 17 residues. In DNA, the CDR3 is TGTGCCAGCAGGAAACTAGCGGGAGGGCCCTTTCAAGATACGCAGTATTTT. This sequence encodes CASRKLAGGPFQDTQYF.

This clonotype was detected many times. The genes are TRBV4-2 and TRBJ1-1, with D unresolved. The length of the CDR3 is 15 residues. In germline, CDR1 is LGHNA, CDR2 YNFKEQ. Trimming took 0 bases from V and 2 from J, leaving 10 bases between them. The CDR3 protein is CASSQDQDVNTEAFF. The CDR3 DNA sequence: TGTGCCAGCAGCCAAGATCAGGACGTAAACACTGAAGCTTTCTTT.

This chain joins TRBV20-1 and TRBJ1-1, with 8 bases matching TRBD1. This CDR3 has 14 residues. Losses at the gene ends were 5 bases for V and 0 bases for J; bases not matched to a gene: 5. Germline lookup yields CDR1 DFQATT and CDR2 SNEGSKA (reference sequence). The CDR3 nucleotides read TGCAGTGCTGCCGGGACAGGAATGAACACTGAAGCTTTCTTT. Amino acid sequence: CSAAGTGMNTEAFF.

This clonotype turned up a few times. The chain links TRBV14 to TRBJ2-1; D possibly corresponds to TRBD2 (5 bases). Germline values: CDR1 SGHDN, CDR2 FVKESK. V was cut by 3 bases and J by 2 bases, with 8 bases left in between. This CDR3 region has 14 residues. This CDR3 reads CASSHGSAYNEQFF. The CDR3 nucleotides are TGTGCCAGCAGCCACGGTAGCGCCTACAATGAGCAGTTCTTC. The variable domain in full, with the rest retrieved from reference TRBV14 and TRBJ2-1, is EAGVTQFPSHSVIEKGQTVTLRCDPISGHDNLYWYRRVMGKEIKFLLHFVKESKQDESGMPNNRFLAERTGGTYSTLKVQPAELEDSGVYFCASSHGSAYNEQFFGPGTRLTVL.